A selection of T cell receptor beta chains follows, all from one sample in a study of T cell responses to AZD1222 COVID-19 vaccine. TCRdb keeps only in-frame clones here, not all; method: immunoSEQ multiplex PCR. The sample consists of 130,000 or so clones, 85% to 90% of them appearing once. The sequencing here drew on peripheral blood, taken on day 0 of AZD1222 vaccination. The receptor set was obtained from an adult in good health. The CDR3 runs from the conserved cysteine through the conserved F or W. A D gene is named only where the DNA matches it firmly. A row's size may be missing; if present it is once, few, many or a size class.

TRBV5-1,TRBJ2-3,-,-,TGCGCCAGCAGCTTGGCTACAGGCACTAGCACAGATACGCAGTATTTT,CASSLATGTSTDTQYF
TRBV7-2,TRBJ2-3,TRBD2,-,TGTGCCAGCGGCACGCCGGGACTAGCCACAGATACGCAGTATTTT,CASGTPGLATDTQYF
TRBV6-5,TRBJ2-7,TRBD2,-,TGTGCCAGCAGTACTAGCGGGGTGGGCGAGCAGTACTTC,CASSTSGVGEQYF
TRBV5-1,TRBJ1-2,TRBD1,-,TGCGCCAGCAGCAGGGACAGGGAGAATGGCTACACCTTC,CASSRDRENGYTF
TRBV5-1,TRBJ1-3,-,-,TGCGCCAGCAGCTTGGTAGGAGGAGACACACTTTCCTCTGGAAACACCATATATTTT,CASSLVGGDTLSSGNTIYF
TRBV29-1,TRBJ2-3,-,once,TGCAGCGTTGGAATCGGCTCGAGCACAGATACGCAGTATTTT,CSVGIGSSTDTQYF
TRBV24-1,TRBJ2-1,-,-,TGTGCCACCAGTGGCAGGGACAATGAGCAGTTCTTC,CATSGRDNEQFF
TRBV10-3,TRBJ2-1,TRBD2,-,TGTGCCATCAGTGAAAATGGGCCGGGACTAGCTGACAATGAGCAGTTCTTC,CAISENGPGLADNEQFF
TRBV4-1,TRBJ2-3,TRBD2,-,TGCGCCAGCAGCCACCTAGCGGTGATCACAGATACGCAGTATTTT,CASSHLAVITDTQYF
TRBV10-3,TRBJ2-7,TRBD2,-,TGTGCCATCAGTGAGGAGTGGCGGGGGAGCCACGAGCAGTACTTC,CAISEEWRGSHEQYF
TRBV12-3/TRBV12-4,TRBJ1-2,-,-,TGTGCCAGCAGTTTTAGTACACCACCTACCTACACCTTC,CASSFSTPPTYTF
TRBV27,TRBJ1-5,-,-,TGTGCCAGCAGTACAGGGATAGGCAATCAGCCCCAGCATTTT,CASSTGIGNQPQHF
TRBV18,TRBJ1-1,TRBD1,once,TGTGCCAGCTCAACAGGGGGAACTGAAGCTTTCTTT,CASSTGGTEAFF
TRBV9,TRBJ2-5,-,-,TGTGCCAGCAGCGTAAGGTCGGGGCGGCAAGAGACCCAGTACTTC,CASSVRSGRQETQYF
TRBV6-5,TRBJ2-2,-,once,TGTGCCAGCAGTTACTTTGGGCAGAACACCGGGGAGCTGTTTTTT,CASSYFGQNTGELFF
TRBV6-5,TRBJ2-2,TRBD1,-,TGTGCCAGCAGCCGGGACAGGACCGGGGAGCTGTTTTTT,CASSRDRTGELFF
TRBV23-1,TRBJ2-7,TRBD2,-,TGCGCCAGCAGTGGATACGGGAGGGAAGGCTGCGAGCAGTACTTC,CASSGYGREGCEQYF
TRBV9,TRBJ2-1,TRBD2,-,TGTGCCAGCAGCGTTGTAGCGGGAGCGGTCAATGAGCAGTTCTTC,CASSVVAGAVNEQFF
TRBV29-1,TRBJ2-1,-,-,TGCAGCGTTCAGAAGGGGGGTGAGGATGAGCAGTTCTTC,CSVQKGGEDEQFF
TRBV6-5,TRBJ1-2,-,-,TGTGCCAGCAGTTACTTTAAGAGACCTAACTATGGCTACACCTTC,CASSYFKRPNYGYTF
TRBV10-1,TRBJ2-7,TRBD1,-,TGCGCCAGCTTGGGACAGTATTTCTACGAGCAGTACTTC,CASLGQYFYEQYF
TRBV2,TRBJ2-5,TRBD2,-,TGTGCCAGCAGGGGACTAGCGGGGTCCCCAGGGGAGACCCAGTACTTC,CASRGLAGSPGETQYF
TRBV6-5,TRBJ1-5,-,-,TGTGCCAGCAGTTACTCGCCAGGGATGAATCAGCCCCAGCATTTT,CASSYSPGMNQPQHF
TRBV9,TRBJ1-2,-,-,TGTGCCAGCAGCGTAGAAGAGGGGCTCTATGGCTACACCTTC,CASSVEEGLYGYTF
TRBV28,TRBJ1-2,-,-,TGTGCCAGCAGCGCCGGGACATGGTATGGCTACACCTTC,CASSAGTWYGYTF
TRBV6-5,TRBJ1-2,-,-,TGTGCCAGCAGTTACCTTGCGGGGGAAGGGCGCTATGGCTACACCTTC,CASSYLAGEGRYGYTF
TRBV21-1,TRBJ2-2,-,-,TGTGCCAGCAGCGCCAGACTAGCGGGGGACACCGGGGAGCTGTTTTTT,CASSARLAGDTGELFF
TRBV5-4,TRBJ2-2,TRBD1,-,TGTGCCAGCAGCTCGGCAGGGACAGAGATCGGGGAGCTGTTTTTT,CASSSAGTEIGELFF
TRBV20-1,TRBJ2-7,-,-,TGCAGTGCGCCAACAGGGTCCGAGCAGTACTTC,CSAPTGSEQYF
TRBV4-3,TRBJ1-2,-,-,TGCGCCAGCAGCTTAAGGGAAGTAGATGGCTACACCTTC,CASSLREVDGYTF
TRBV9,TRBJ2-3,TRBD2,-,TGTGCCAGCAGCGTAGCGGGGGGGCATCGCACAGATACGCAGTATTTT,CASSVAGGHRTDTQYF
TRBV6-5,TRBJ2-2,TRBD1,once,TGTGCCAGCAGTTACGGGGACAGCACCGGGGAGCTGTTTTTT,CASSYGDSTGELFF
TRBV28,TRBJ1-4,TRBD1,once,TGTGCCAGTCGACAGGGGGGAGAAAAACTGTTTTTT,CASRQGGEKLFF
TRBV4-3,TRBJ2-6,TRBD2,-,TGCGCCAGCAGCCAGGGGACTAGCGACGTTATTTGGTCTGGGGCCAACGTCCTGACTTTC,CASSQGTSDVIWSGANVLTF
TRBV7-7,TRBJ2-2,-,-,TGTGCTAGCAGCCCCTGGGTAGGCGGGACAGAGAGTACCGGGGAGCTGTTTTTT,CASSPWVGGTESTGELFF
TRBV14,TRBJ2-1,TRBD2,-,TGTGCCAGCAGCCAAGTTCAGGCTAGCGGGAGGGCCGTTGAGCAGTTCTTC,CASSQVQASGRAVEQFF
TRBV18,TRBJ1-5,-,-,TGTGCCAGCTCACCAGGAGCGACAGATAGCAATCAGCCCCAGCATTTT,CASSPGATDSNQPQHF
TRBV6-2/TRBV6-3,TRBJ1-5,-,-,TGTGCCAGCAGTACCCTTCCACAGGGAGGTTGGGACAATCAGCCCCAGCATTTT,CASSTLPQGGWDNQPQHF
TRBV5-6,TRBJ1-1,-,-,TGTGCCAGCAGCTTGGAGTTCCAGCACACTGAAGCTTTCTTT,CASSLEFQHTEAFF
TRBV10-3,TRBJ1-1,-,-,TGTGCCATCAGTGACCCGAGGGTCGGGCAGTCAGCTTTCTTT,CAISDPRVGQSAFF
TRBV2,TRBJ1-2,-,-,TGTGCCAGCAGTGAAGACAGTACTACCTATGGCTACACCTTC,CASSEDSTTYGYTF
TRBV5-6,TRBJ2-7,-,-,TGTGCCAGCAGCTTGGTAGGCAGAACCTACGAGCAGTACTTC,CASSLVGRTYEQYF
TRBV7-2,TRBJ2-7,-,-,TGTGCCAGCAGCTCGGACCTAAACTCCTACGAGCAGTACTTC,CASSSDLNSYEQYF
TRBV18,TRBJ2-7,-,-,TGTGCCAGCTCACCACCTGACGGGGTGTCCTACGAGCAGTACTTC,CASSPPDGVSYEQYF
TRBV11-2,TRBJ1-3,TRBD1,-,TGTGCCAGCAGCTTTACAAATAGGGGGCGCAGAAACACCATATATTTT,CASSFTNRGRRNTIYF
TRBV10-3,TRBJ1-1,TRBD1,-,TGTGCCATCAGTGAGAACAGGGGGGGGAGCACTGAAGCTTTCTTT,CAISENRGGSTEAFF
TRBV3-1/TRBV3-2,TRBJ2-2,-,-,TGTGCCAGCAGCCAAGTGACCACCGGGGAGCTGTTTTTT,CASSQVTTGELFF
TRBV25-1,TRBJ2-7,-,-,TGTGCCAGCAGTGAATACAAGGACTACGAGCAGTACTTC,CASSEYKDYEQYF
TRBV7-3,TRBJ2-2,TRBD2,-,TGTGCCAGCAGCTTAGGCCGGCTAGCGGGGGCGGCCGGGGAGCTGTTTTTT,CASSLGRLAGAAGELFF
TRBV12-2,TRBJ1-1,-,-,TGTGCAAGCCAGGATCCGAAGAGGACTGAAGCTTTCTTT,CASQDPKRTEAFF
TRBV7-3,TRBJ1-1,TRBD1,-,TGTGCCAGCAGCCGGACAGGGAACACTGAAGCTTTCTTT,CASSRTGNTEAFF